This is a list of T cell receptor beta chains from one sample in a study of T cells after yellow fever vaccination. TCRdb re-derived calls from the 5' RACE reads in MiXCR, one entry per CDR3 protein. The table lists hundreds of thousands of distinct CDR3 sequences, roughly 14% of them singletons, with around 15% in the top ten. Specimen: PBMCs, collected on the day of the yellow fever booster vaccination. The receptor source for this set is a man between 25 and 39 years old who received the YFV17D yellow fever vaccine. The CDR3 runs from the conserved cysteine through the conserved F or W. D genes are given only for firm matches. Only some rows state a clone size, as once, few, many or a class for expanded clones.

v_call: TRBV20-1; d_call: -; j_call: TRBJ2-5; clone_size: few; cdr3_aa: CSASRGSRKETQYF; cdr3_nt: TGCAGTGCTAGCCGGGGGAGCAGGAAAGAGACCCAGTACTTC
v_call: TRBV7-2; d_call: TRBD2; j_call: TRBJ2-7; clone_size: -; cdr3_aa: CASSAGTTYEQYF; cdr3_nt: TGTGCCAGCAGCGCTGGGACTACCTACGAGCAGTACTTC
v_call: TRBV27; d_call: -; j_call: TRBJ1-6; clone_size: many; cdr3_aa: CASRGQGNSPLHF; cdr3_nt: TGTGCCAGCAGAGGGCAGGGGAATTCACCCCTCCACTTT
v_call: TRBV20-1; d_call: TRBD1; j_call: TRBJ2-1; clone_size: few; cdr3_aa: CSARPGTGRNNEQFF; cdr3_nt: TGCAGTGCCCGACCCGGGACAGGGAGGAACAATGAGCAGTTCTTC
v_call: TRBV6-2/TRBV6-3; d_call: -; j_call: TRBJ2-1; clone_size: many; cdr3_aa: CASSYSNLTPEFF; cdr3_nt: TGTGCCAGCAGTTACTCGAATTTGACTCCAGAGTTCTTC
v_call: TRBV2; d_call: -; j_call: TRBJ2-2; clone_size: -; cdr3_aa: CASSLRDNTGELFF; cdr3_nt: TGTGCCAGCTCACTCCGGGATAACACCGGGGAGCTGTTTTTT
v_call: TRBV3-1; d_call: TRBD2; j_call: TRBJ2-1; clone_size: -; cdr3_aa: CASSRILSTGTRLNHEQFF; cdr3_nt: TGTGCCAGCAGCCGAATCTTGTCCACCGGGACTAGATTGAATCATGAGCAGTTCTTC
v_call: TRBV20-1; d_call: TRBD1; j_call: TRBJ1-1; clone_size: -; cdr3_aa: CSAIKGAANTEAFF; cdr3_nt: TGCAGTGCCATAAAGGGGGCGGCGAACACTGAAGCTTTCTTT
v_call: TRBV12-3/TRBV12-4; d_call: -; j_call: TRBJ1-6; clone_size: few; cdr3_aa: CASSFELASPLHF; cdr3_nt: TGTGCCAGCAGTTTCGAGTTGGCTTCACCCCTCCACTTT
v_call: TRBV5-1; d_call: -; j_call: TRBJ2-7; clone_size: few; cdr3_aa: CASSLARRSGNEQYF; cdr3_nt: TGCGCCAGCAGCTTGGCTCGGAGAAGTGGAAACGAGCAGTACTTC
v_call: TRBV9; d_call: TRBD2; j_call: TRBJ2-3; clone_size: -; cdr3_aa: CASSLGTSESSSTDTQYF; cdr3_nt: TGTGCCAGCAGCTTGGGGACTAGCGAAAGTTCTAGCACAGATACGCAGTATTTT
v_call: TRBV5-1; d_call: TRBD2; j_call: TRBJ2-7; clone_size: few; cdr3_aa: CASSPLAGYAEQYF; cdr3_nt: TGCGCCAGCAGCCCCCTAGCGGGATACGCCGAGCAGTACTTC
v_call: TRBV20-1; d_call: TRBD2; j_call: TRBJ2-1; clone_size: -; cdr3_aa: CSARRPRLAGDGAEQFF; cdr3_nt: TGCAGTGCTAGAAGGCCCAGACTAGCGGGAGATGGGGCGGAGCAGTTCTTC
v_call: TRBV9; d_call: -; j_call: TRBJ1-2; clone_size: few; cdr3_aa: CASSAPGAPDGYTF; cdr3_nt: TGTGCCAGCAGCGCCCCAGGGGCTCCGGATGGCTACACCTTC
v_call: TRBV7-9; d_call: -; j_call: TRBJ2-2; clone_size: many; cdr3_aa: CASSTKSGELFF; cdr3_nt: TGTGCCAGCAGTACCAAGTCCGGGGAGCTGTTTTTT
v_call: TRBV14; d_call: -; j_call: TRBJ2-5; clone_size: few; cdr3_aa: CASSQAGTAWETQYF; cdr3_nt: TGTGCCAGCAGCCAAGCAGGAACGGCCTGGGAGACCCAGTACTTC
v_call: TRBV5-1; d_call: -; j_call: TRBJ2-3; clone_size: -; cdr3_aa: CASSLTIDTQYF; cdr3_nt: TGCGCCAGCAGCTTAACTATAGATACGCAGTATTTT
v_call: TRBV3-1; d_call: TRBD2; j_call: TRBJ2-1; clone_size: few; cdr3_aa: CASSQDSTSGGIHNEQFF; cdr3_nt: TGTGCCAGCAGCCAAGATTCTACATCGGGAGGAATTCACAATGAGCAGTTCTTC
v_call: TRBV30; d_call: TRBD1; j_call: TRBJ2-1; clone_size: few; cdr3_aa: CAWWTGYNEQFF; cdr3_nt: TGTGCCTGGTGGACAGGGTACAATGAGCAGTTCTTC
v_call: TRBV7-9; d_call: -; j_call: TRBJ1-1; clone_size: -; cdr3_aa: CASSLARQPFEAFF; cdr3_nt: TGTGCCAGCAGCTTAGCGCGGCAGCCGTTTGAAGCTTTCTTT
v_call: TRBV5-5; d_call: -; j_call: TRBJ2-5; clone_size: -; cdr3_aa: CASSPRGEETQYF; cdr3_nt: TGTGCCAGCAGCCCGAGGGGGGAAGAGACCCAGTACTTC
v_call: TRBV19; d_call: -; j_call: TRBJ2-5; clone_size: few; cdr3_aa: CASSIFPPGASEETQYF; cdr3_nt: TGTGCCAGTAGTATCTTCCCCCCAGGGGCATCTGAAGAGACCCAGTACTTC
v_call: TRBV5-1; d_call: TRBD2; j_call: TRBJ2-5; clone_size: -; cdr3_aa: CASSKEGLGVETQYF; cdr3_nt: TGCGCCAGCAGCAAGGAGGGACTAGGGGTCGAGACCCAGTACTTC
v_call: TRBV5-6; d_call: -; j_call: TRBJ2-7; clone_size: -; cdr3_aa: CASSFWSLRGEQYF; cdr3_nt: TGTGCCAGCAGCTTCTGGAGCCTCCGGGGCGAGCAGTACTTC
v_call: TRBV20-1; d_call: -; j_call: TRBJ2-3; clone_size: few; cdr3_aa: CSARDPLSPKDTQYF; cdr3_nt: TGCAGTGCTAGAGATCCCCTATCACCCAAGGATACGCAGTATTTT
v_call: TRBV5-1; d_call: TRBD1; j_call: TRBJ1-1; clone_size: -; cdr3_aa: CASSKTGGTEAFF; cdr3_nt: TGCGCCAGCAGCAAAACAGGGGGTACTGAAGCTTTCTTT
v_call: TRBV27; d_call: -; j_call: TRBJ2-2; clone_size: many; cdr3_aa: CASSPTNTGELFF; cdr3_nt: TGTGCCAGCAGTCCAACGAACACCGGGGAGCTGTTTTTT
v_call: TRBV25-1; d_call: TRBD2; j_call: TRBJ2-7; clone_size: -; cdr3_aa: CASSQTGLAGGYEQYF; cdr3_nt: TGTGCCAGCAGTCAAACTGGACTAGCGGGAGGCTACGAGCAGTACTTC
v_call: TRBV24-1; d_call: -; j_call: TRBJ1-2; clone_size: few; cdr3_aa: CATSDPGAVGANYGYTF; cdr3_nt: TGTGCCACCAGTGATCCCGGGGCCGTCGGAGCTAACTATGGCTACACCTTC
v_call: TRBV5-1; d_call: -; j_call: TRBJ2-2; clone_size: -; cdr3_aa: CASSFGASRNTGELFF; cdr3_nt: TGCGCCAGCAGCTTTGGGGCTAGCCGAAACACCGGGGAGCTGTTTTTT
v_call: TRBV7-8; d_call: -; j_call: TRBJ2-1; clone_size: many; cdr3_aa: CASSLGQEDEQFF; cdr3_nt: TGTGCCAGCAGCTTAGGGCAGGAGGATGAGCAGTTCTTC
v_call: TRBV3-1; d_call: TRBD1; j_call: TRBJ2-1; clone_size: few; cdr3_aa: CASSQPLLAGGEEQFF; cdr3_nt: TGTGCCAGCAGCCAGCCACTTTTGGCAGGGGGTGAAGAGCAGTTCTTC
v_call: TRBV6-1; d_call: -; j_call: TRBJ2-2; clone_size: few; cdr3_aa: CASTSRGGPRTGELFF; cdr3_nt: TGTGCCAGCACCTCCCGAGGGGGGCCGAGGACCGGGGAGCTGTTTTTT